This T cell receptor (beta chain) was captured in a study of Ad26.COV2.S vaccination and SARS-CoV-2 variants. General study results and limits: Vaccinees reportedly had broad spike-specific CD8+ and CD4+ T cell responses. Breadth and depth estimates from TCRs may understate total T cell responses. Vaccinated individuals (as opposed to placebo recipients) had higher spike-specific TCR breadth.

The treatment denotes: around 19 received Ad26.COV2.S at low or high dose, single or two shots; several received placebo; per-sample allocation not given. Sampling was performed 63 days after the first vaccine or placebo injection. An adult aged 18-55 years in Boston served as the donor. Comments on this clone: Its antigen remains unknown.

Assay: immunoSEQ multiplex PCR; the TCRdb copy retains only in-frame clones and omits some. The sample contains around 340,000 clones, about 86% of which appear only once. Trimming took 0 bases from V and 4 from J, leaving 12 bases between them. Looked up from germline, CDR1 is LGHNA and CDR2 is YNFKEQ. This CDR3 spans 15 amino acids. The sequence was obtained from a person aged 18-60 years who received the Ad26.COV2.S COVID-19 vaccine or a placebo. The material was peripheral blood, obtained in a trial of Ad26.COV2.S vaccine versus placebo. The chain combines TRBV4-2 with TRBJ1-2, with D tentatively TRBD1 (6 bases). The CDR3, as DNA: TGTGCCAGCAGCCAAGATCTCCGGGACACCTATGGCTACACCTTC. Encoded protein: CASSQDLRDTYGYTF.